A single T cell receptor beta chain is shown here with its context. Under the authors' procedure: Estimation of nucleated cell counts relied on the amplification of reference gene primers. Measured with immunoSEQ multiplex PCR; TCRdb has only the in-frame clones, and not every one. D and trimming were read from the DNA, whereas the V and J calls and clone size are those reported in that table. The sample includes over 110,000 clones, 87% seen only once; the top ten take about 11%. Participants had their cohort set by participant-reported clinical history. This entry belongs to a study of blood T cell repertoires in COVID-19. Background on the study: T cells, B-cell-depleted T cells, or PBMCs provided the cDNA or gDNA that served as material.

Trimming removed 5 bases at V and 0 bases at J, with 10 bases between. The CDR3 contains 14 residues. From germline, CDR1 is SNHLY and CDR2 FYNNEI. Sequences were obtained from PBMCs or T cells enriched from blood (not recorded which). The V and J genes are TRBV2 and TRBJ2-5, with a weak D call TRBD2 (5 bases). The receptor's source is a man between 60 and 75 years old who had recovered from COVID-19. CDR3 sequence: CASSRSTNQETQYF. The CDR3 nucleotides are TGTGCCAGCAGTAGGTCGACTAACCAAGAGACCCAGTACTTC.